The rows below give T cell receptor beta chains drawn from one sample of a study of monozygotic twins with inflammatory bowel disease. TCRdb re-called the 5' RACE reads; every CDR3 protein appears as one record, without DNA. The listing records about 200,000 distinct CDR3 sequences. Material: blood. The receptors come from a human donor with ulcerative colitis or Crohn's disease, or a healthy co-twin of an affected twin (not recorded which). Each CDR3 is given with its conserved first and last residue. The order of the fields is V gene, J gene, CDR3 protein.

V gene: TRBV4-2
J gene: TRBJ2-3
CDR3 protein: CASRPGPTSDTQYF

V gene: TRBV5-1
J gene: TRBJ2-4
CDR3 protein: CASSLVPNIQYF

V gene: TRBV7-3
J gene: TRBJ2-2
CDR3 protein: CASSLEGWGSRTGELFF

V gene: TRBV6-1
J gene: TRBJ1-1
CDR3 protein: CASSAADRGTEAFF

V gene: TRBV7-2
J gene: TRBJ2-7
CDR3 protein: CASSLAGRVGEQYF

V gene: TRBV12-3/TRBV12-4
J gene: TRBJ1-1
CDR3 protein: CASRPPLPLNTEAFF

V gene: TRBV11-2
J gene: TRBJ2-5
CDR3 protein: CASSLDPLWSLPGTYQETQYF

V gene: TRBV6-1
J gene: TRBJ2-3
CDR3 protein: CASSPPRTSVADTQYF

V gene: TRBV19
J gene: TRBJ2-3
CDR3 protein: CASSGTSGDTQYF

V gene: TRBV9
J gene: TRBJ2-1
CDR3 protein: CASSVVGKTGSNEQFF

V gene: TRBV7-2
J gene: TRBJ2-1
CDR3 protein: CASSRLAGGLNEQFF

V gene: TRBV25-1
J gene: TRBJ1-1
CDR3 protein: CASSEVWGAGEAFF

V gene: TRBV19
J gene: TRBJ2-7
CDR3 protein: CASSSETSGGSEQYF

V gene: TRBV29-1
J gene: TRBJ1-2
CDR3 protein: CSVGQGSNYGYTF

V gene: TRBV5-6
J gene: TRBJ2-3
CDR3 protein: CASSLTGGDTTDTQYF

V gene: TRBV12-3/TRBV12-4
J gene: TRBJ2-1
CDR3 protein: CASRWGRERNEQFF

V gene: TRBV7-8
J gene: TRBJ1-2
CDR3 protein: CASSPGQANAFYGYTF

V gene: TRBV5-4
J gene: TRBJ1-3
CDR3 protein: CASSAGGNTIYF

V gene: TRBV16
J gene: TRBJ1-5
CDR3 protein: CASSQSVRADQPQHF

V gene: TRBV6-1
J gene: TRBJ2-7
CDR3 protein: CASSPDWARRDEQYF

V gene: TRBV12-3/TRBV12-4
J gene: TRBJ1-3
CDR3 protein: CASSSYGNTIYF

V gene: TRBV5-1
J gene: TRBJ2-5
CDR3 protein: CASSPTSGGAQETQYF

V gene: TRBV27
J gene: TRBJ2-7
CDR3 protein: CASSLWPLREQYF

V gene: TRBV15
J gene: TRBJ2-7
CDR3 protein: CATSRAGFYEQYF

V gene: TRBV4-3
J gene: TRBJ1-6
CDR3 protein: CASSQDGGGMGSPLHF

V gene: TRBV7-9
J gene: TRBJ1-3
CDR3 protein: CASSLTGTGANF

V gene: TRBV5-1
J gene: TRBJ2-3
CDR3 protein: CASSGAAGTGGTDTQYF